A selection of T cell receptor beta chains follows, all from one sample in a study of liver allograft versus peripheral blood T cells. TCRdb re-called the reads through MiXCR, storing one row per CDR3 protein. There are thousands of distinct CDR3 sequences in the sample; less than 15% occur only once, and about 43% lies in the top ten. The receptors originated from a human patient who had a liver transplant. Some T cells may possibly be graft donor cells. Each CDR3 is given with its conserved first and last residue. D genes are given only for firm matches. Clone size is stated in some rows and not others, as once, few, many or a class when expanded.

abundance,j_gene,v_gene,d_gene,CDR3aa,CDR3nt
many,TRBJ2-7,TRBV5-1,NA,CASSLGHAISYEQYF,TGCGCCAGCAGCCTAGGACACGCGATCTCCTACGAGCAGTACTTC
NA,TRBJ2-7,TRBV7-9,NA,CASSLGVPYEQYF,TGTGCCAGCAGCTTAGGGGTACCATACGAGCAGTACTTC
NA,TRBJ1-5,TRBV25-1,NA,CASSEVSEGVVNQPQHF,TGTGCCAGCAGTGAGGTAAGTGAGGGAGTAGTAAATCAGCCCCAGCATTTT
medium-sized,TRBJ1-5,TRBV15,TRBD1,CATAPTGLDQPQHF,TGTGCCACCGCCCCGACAGGGCTTGATCAGCCCCAGCATTTT
few,TRBJ2-7,TRBV6-2/TRBV6-3,TRBD2,CASSTLAGAYDEQYF,TGTGCCAGCAGTACACTAGCGGGGGCATACGACGAGCAGTACTTC
medium-sized,TRBJ1-2,TRBV29-1,NA,CSVQTQNYGYTF,TGCAGCGTTCAAACCCAGAACTATGGCTACACCTTC
NA,TRBJ2-7,TRBV7-9,NA,CASSLESSHSPWEQYF,TGTGCCAGCAGCTTAGAATCTTCCCACAGTCCATGGGAGCAGTACTTC
few,TRBJ1-6,TRBV10-3,NA,CAISESDGRSALHF,TGTGCCATCAGTGAGTCGGATGGCCGATCAGCCCTCCACTTT
medium-sized,TRBJ1-2,TRBV30,NA,CAWGSGTYWDGYTF,TGTGCCTGGGGTTCCGGGACCTATTGGGATGGCTACACCTTC
many,TRBJ1-5,TRBV6-1,NA,CASRGILYSNQPQHF,TGTGCCAGCAGAGGGATACTTTATAGCAATCAGCCCCAGCATTTT
many,TRBJ2-1,TRBV28,TRBD2,CASSSPREGANEQFF,TGTGCCAGCAGTTCCCCTCGGGAGGGAGCTAATGAGCAGTTCTTC
medium-sized,TRBJ2-7,TRBV6-1,NA,CASSEPGGAYEQYF,TGTGCCAGCAGTGAACCCGGGGGCGCGTACGAGCAGTACTTC
many,TRBJ1-2,TRBV7-9,TRBD1,CASSPSGTGTYGYTF,TGTGCCAGCAGCCCATCCGGGACAGGGACCTATGGCTACACCTTC
medium-sized,TRBJ1-6,TRBV27,NA,CASSLRDYNSPLHF,TGTGCCAGCAGTTTAAGGGATTATAATTCACCCCTCCACTTT
medium-sized,TRBJ1-6,TRBV6-5,NA,CASSYRGNSPLHF,TGTGCCAGCAGTTATAGGGGAAATTCACCCCTCCACTTT
medium-sized,TRBJ1-1,TRBV5-6,NA,CASSQIMNTEAFF,TGTGCCAGCAGCCAGATCATGAACACTGAAGCTTTCTTT
medium-sized,TRBJ2-7,TRBV6-5,NA,CASSYSGTEQYF,TGTGCCAGCAGTTACTCGGGGACAGAGCAGTACTTC